Sequencing of this T cell receptor beta chain was carried out in a study of blood T cell repertoires in COVID-19. Looking at the study overall: T cells, B-cell-depleted T cells, or PBMCs supplied cDNA or gDNA.

Germline assignment: CDR1 SGHDT and CDR2 YYEEEE. Trimming pared 5 bases from V and 0 bases from J, leaving 15 bases between. The CDR3 length is 16 residues. This clone has just a few counts. Libraries were prepared by immunoSEQ multiplex PCR; TCRdb keeps only in-frame clonotypes and omits some of them. The sample yields more than 65,000 clones, around three quarters seen once. The source material was peripheral blood. The source is a woman in her seventies with acute or convalescent COVID-19. The rearrangement joins TRBV5-6 to TRBJ1-5; possible D gene TRBD1, 5 bases. In DNA form, the CDR3 reads TGTGCCAGCAGTTCTATCCGGACACATAGCAATCAGCCCCAGCATTTT. Translation gives CASSSIRTHSNQPQHF.